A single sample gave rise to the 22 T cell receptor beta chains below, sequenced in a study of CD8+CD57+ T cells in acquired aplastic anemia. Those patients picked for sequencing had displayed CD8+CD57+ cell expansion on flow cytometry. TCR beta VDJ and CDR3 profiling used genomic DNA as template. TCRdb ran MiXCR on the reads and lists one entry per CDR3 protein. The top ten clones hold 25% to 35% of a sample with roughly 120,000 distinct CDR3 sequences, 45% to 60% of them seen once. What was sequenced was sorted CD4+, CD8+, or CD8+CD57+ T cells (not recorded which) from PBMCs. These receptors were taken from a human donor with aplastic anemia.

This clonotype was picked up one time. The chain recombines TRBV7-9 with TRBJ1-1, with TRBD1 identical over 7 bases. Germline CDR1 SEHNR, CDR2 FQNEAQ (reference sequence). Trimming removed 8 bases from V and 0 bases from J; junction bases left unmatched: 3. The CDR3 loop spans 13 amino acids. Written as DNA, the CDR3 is TGTGCCAGCTACAGGGGTATGAACACTGAAGCTTTCTTT. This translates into CASYRGMNTEAFF.

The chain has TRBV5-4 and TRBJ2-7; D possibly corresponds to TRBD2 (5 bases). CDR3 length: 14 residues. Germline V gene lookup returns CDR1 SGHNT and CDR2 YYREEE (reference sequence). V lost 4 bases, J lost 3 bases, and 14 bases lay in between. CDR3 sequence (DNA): TGTGCCAGCAGCGCCTCGGGAACCCGCTACGAGCAGTACTTC. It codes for CASSASGTRYEQYF. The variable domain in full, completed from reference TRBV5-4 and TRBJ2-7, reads ETGVTQSPTHLIKTRGQQVTLRCSSQSGHNTVSWYQQALGQGPQFIFQYYREEENGRGNFPPRFSGLQFPNYSSELNVNALELDDSALYLCASSASGTRYEQYFGPGTRLTVT.

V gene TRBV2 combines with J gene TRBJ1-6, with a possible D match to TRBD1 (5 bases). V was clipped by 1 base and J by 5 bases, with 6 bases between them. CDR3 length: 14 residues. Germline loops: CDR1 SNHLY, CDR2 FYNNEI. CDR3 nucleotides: TGTGCCAGCAGTGAAGGGGGGAATAATTCACCCCTCCACTTT. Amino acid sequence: CASSEGGNNSPLHF.

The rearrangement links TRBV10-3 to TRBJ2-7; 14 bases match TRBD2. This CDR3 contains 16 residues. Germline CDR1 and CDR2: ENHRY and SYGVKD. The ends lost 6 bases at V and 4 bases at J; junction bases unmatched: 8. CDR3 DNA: TGTGCCATCAGGACGACTAGCGGGAGGGCTAGGTACGAGCAGTACTTC. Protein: CAIRTTSGRARYEQYF.

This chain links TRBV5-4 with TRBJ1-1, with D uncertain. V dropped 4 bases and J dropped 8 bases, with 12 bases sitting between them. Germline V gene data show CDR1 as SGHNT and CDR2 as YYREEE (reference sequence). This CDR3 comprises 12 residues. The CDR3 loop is CASSRDTPEAFF. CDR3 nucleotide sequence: TGTGCCAGCAGCAGGGATACACCAGAAGCTTTCTTT.

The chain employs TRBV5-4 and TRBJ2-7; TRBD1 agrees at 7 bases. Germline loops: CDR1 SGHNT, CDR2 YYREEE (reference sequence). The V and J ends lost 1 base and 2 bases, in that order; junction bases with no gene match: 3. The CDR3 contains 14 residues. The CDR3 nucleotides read TGTGCCAGCAGCTTGCAAGGGGGCCCCTACGAGCAGTACTTC. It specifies CASSLQGGPYEQYF.

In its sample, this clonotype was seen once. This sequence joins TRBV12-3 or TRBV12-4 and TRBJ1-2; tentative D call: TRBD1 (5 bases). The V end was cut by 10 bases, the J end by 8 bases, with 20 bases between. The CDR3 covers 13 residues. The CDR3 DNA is TGTGCCATTGACGAGTGGGGCAGTGGGGGCTACACCTTC. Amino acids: CAIDEWGSGGYTF.

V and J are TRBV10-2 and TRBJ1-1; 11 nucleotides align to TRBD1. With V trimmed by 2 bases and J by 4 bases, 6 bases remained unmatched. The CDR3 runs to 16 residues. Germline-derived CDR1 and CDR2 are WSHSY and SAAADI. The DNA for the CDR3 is TGCGCCAGCAGTGAGAGTAGGGGGACAGGGGGCACTGAAGCTTTCTTT. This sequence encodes CASSESRGTGGTEAFF.

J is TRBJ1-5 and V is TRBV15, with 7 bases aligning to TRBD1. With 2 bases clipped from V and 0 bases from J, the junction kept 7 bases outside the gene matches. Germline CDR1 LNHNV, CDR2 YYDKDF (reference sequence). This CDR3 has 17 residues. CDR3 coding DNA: TGTGCCACCAGCAGAAAAGGGGACAGTTATAGCAATCAGCCCCAGCATTTT. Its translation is CATSRKGDSYSNQPQHF.

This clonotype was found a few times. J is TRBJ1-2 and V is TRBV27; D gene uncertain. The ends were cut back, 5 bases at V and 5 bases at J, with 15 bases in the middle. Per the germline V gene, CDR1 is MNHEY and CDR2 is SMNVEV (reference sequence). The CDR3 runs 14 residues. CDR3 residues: CASSNGAEGYGYTF. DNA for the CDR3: TGTGCCAGCAGTAACGGAGCGGAAGGTTATGGCTACACCTTC.

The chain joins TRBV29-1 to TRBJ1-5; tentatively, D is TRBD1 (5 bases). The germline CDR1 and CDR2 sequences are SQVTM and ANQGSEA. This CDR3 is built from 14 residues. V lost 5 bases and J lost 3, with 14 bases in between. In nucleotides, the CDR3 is TGCAGCGTTCGTGGAGTGGGGGACAATCAGCCCCAGCATTTT. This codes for CSVRGVGDNQPQHF.

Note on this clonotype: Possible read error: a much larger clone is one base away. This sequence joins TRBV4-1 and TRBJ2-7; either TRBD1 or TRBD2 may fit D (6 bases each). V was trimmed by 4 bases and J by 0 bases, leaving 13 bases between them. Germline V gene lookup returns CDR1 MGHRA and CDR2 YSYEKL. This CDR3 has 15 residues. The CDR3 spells CASSRGGLSSYEQYF. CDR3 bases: TGCGCCAGCAGCCGAGGGGGGTTGAGCTCCTACGAGCAGTACTTC.

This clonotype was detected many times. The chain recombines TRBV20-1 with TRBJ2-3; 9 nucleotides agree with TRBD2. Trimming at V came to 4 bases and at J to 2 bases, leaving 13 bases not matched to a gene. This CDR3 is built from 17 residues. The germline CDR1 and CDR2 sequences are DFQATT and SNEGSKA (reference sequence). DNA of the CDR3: TGCAGTGCTATCTTCCAGCGGGAGGCAGAATTCACAGATACGCAGTATTTT. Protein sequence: CSAIFQREAEFTDTQYF.

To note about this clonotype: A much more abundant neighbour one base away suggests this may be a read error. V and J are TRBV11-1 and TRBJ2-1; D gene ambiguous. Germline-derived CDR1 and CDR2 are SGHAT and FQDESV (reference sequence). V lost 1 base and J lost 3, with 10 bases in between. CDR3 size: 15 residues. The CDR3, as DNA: TGTGCCAGCAGCTTAGAACTATCCCTCTACAATGAGCAGTTCTTC. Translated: CASSLELSLYNEQFF.

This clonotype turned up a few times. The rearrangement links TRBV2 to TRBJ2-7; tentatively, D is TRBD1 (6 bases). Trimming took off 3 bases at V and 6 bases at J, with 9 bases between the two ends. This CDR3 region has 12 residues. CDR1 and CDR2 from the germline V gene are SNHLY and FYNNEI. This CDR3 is CASSETGSEQYF. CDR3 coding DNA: TGTGCCAGCAGTGAGACAGGATCCGAGCAGTACTTC.

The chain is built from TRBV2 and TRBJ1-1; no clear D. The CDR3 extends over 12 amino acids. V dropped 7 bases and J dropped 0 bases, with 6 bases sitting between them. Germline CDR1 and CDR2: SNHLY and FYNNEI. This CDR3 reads CASTTVNTEAFF. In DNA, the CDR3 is TGTGCCAGCACTACCGTGAACACTGAAGCTTTCTTT.

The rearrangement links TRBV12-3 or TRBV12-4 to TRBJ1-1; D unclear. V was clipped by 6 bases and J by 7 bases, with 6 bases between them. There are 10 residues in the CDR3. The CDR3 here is CASSRDEAFF. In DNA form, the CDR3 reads TGTGCCAGCAGCCGAGATGAAGCTTTCTTT.

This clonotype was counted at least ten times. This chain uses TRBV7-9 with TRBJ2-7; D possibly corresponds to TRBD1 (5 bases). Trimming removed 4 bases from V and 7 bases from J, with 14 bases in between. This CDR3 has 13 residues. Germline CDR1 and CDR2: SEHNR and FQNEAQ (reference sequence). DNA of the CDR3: TGTGCCAGCAGCTCTAGGGGAAAAGGAGAGCAGTACTTC. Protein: CASSSRGKGEQYF.

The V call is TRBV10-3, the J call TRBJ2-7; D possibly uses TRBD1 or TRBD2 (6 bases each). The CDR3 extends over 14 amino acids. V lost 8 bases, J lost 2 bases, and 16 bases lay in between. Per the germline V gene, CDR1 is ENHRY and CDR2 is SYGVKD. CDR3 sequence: CAIGGGTETYEQYF. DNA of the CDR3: TGTGCCATCGGAGGGGGGACGGAGACCTACGAGCAGTACTTC.

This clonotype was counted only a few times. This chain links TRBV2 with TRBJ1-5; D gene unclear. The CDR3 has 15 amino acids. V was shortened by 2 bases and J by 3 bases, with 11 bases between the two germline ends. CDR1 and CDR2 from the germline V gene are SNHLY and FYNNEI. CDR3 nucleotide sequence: TGTGCCAGCAGTGAATGGTCAATCACCAATCAGCCCCAGCATTTT. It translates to CASSEWSITNQPQHF.

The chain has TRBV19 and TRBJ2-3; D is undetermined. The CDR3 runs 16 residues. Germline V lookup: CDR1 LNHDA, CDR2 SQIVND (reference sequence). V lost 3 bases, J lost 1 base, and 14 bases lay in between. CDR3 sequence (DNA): TGTGCCAGTAGTATGTCCGTGCTAGTCCGCACAGATACGCAGTATTTT. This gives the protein CASSMSVLVRTDTQYF. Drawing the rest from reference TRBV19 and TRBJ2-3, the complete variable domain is DGGITQSPKYLFRKEGQNVTLSCEQNLNHDAMYWYRQDPGQGLRLIYYSQIVNDFQKGDIAEGYSVSREKKESFPLTVTSAQKNPTAFYLCASSMSVLVRTDTQYFGPGTRLTVL.

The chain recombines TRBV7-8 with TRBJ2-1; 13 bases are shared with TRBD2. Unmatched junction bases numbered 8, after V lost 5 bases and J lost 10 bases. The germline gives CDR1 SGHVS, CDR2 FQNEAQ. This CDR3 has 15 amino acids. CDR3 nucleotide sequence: TGTGCCAGCAGCGCTCGGACTAGCGGGAGTCGAGAGCAGTTCTTC. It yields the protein CASSARTSGSREQFF.